This T cell receptor beta chain stems from a study of control samples from healthy donors and cancer patients (TCRdb year 2020). This clone appeared once. The target of this receptor is not known. No qualities accompany the bases; no much larger clone lies one base away. Trimming costs V 2 bases and J 8 bases, and their ends lie 12 bases apart. Reading from cysteine to phenylalanine, the CDR3 counts 13 amino acids. The CDR3 DNA has 39 bases and is translated from base 1. The germline V gene (reference sequence) provides CDR1 SEHNR and CDR2 FQNEAQ. The receptor library was made with the immunoSEQ multiplex PCR assay. As stored in TCRdb, this immuneACCESS dataset retains in-frame rearrangements with V and J assigned. A fraction of the clones does not appear; measured against another copy, unresolved V genes explain less than half of the discrepancy, and the remainder lacks a known reason. In this sample the table shows about 100,000 clones, 87% of which occur a single time. The top ten clones comprise under 20% of the sample.

Sequencing was performed on blood. Recombination linked TRBV7-9 to TRBJ1-1; the D gene remains uncertain. The sequence came from a woman between 45 and 65 years old in good health. This receptor carries the CDR3 CASSLTSLSEAFF. The nucleotide sequence reads as follows: TGTGCCAGCAGCTTAACCTCCTTATCCGAAGCTTTCTTT.